This is a list of T cell receptor beta chains from one sample in a study of T cell repertoires in cytomegalovirus infection. In TCRdb, the reads were re-called with MiXCR into one record per CDR3 protein. The sample lists approximately 910,000 distinct CDR3 sequences, about 33% occurring once. No antigen has been identified for these receptors. The material sequenced was cultured CD8+ T cells from PBMCs, taken from culture after CMV antigen stimulation. The receptors were gathered from a human donor in good health (CMV status not recorded). Some clones in this sample may be carry-over from other donors' samples. The CDR3 runs from the conserved cysteine through the conserved F or W. D genes are given only for firm matches. The listing skips clone size in some rows; elsewhere it reads once, few, many or a size class.

>15|TRBJ1-1|-|few|TRBV6-6
TGTGCCAGCAGTTCCTGGGTAGACAGGAAGAATGAAGCTTTCTTT
CASSSWVDRKNEAFF
>18|TRBJ2-2|TRBD1|-|TRBV4-1
TGCGCCAGCAGCCAAGATCAGATTGGGACAGCGAACACCGGGGAGCTGTTTTTT
CASSQDQIGTANTGELFF
>13|TRBJ2-3|-|-|TRBV7-3
TGTGCCAGCGGTACGGACCCCACAGATACGCAGTATTTT
CASGTDPTDTQYF
>17|TRBJ2-5|-|many|TRBV7-9
TGTGCCAGCAGCCTGGGAAAGGCGAGACCGGGGTGGGAGACCCAGTACTTC
CASSLGKARPGWETQYF
>15|TRBJ1-1|TRBD1|few|TRBV19
TGTGCCAGTAAGACGACAGGGGCCTTGAACACTGAAGCTTTCTTT
CASKTTGALNTEAFF
>12|TRBJ2-3|-|few|TRBV7-9
TGTGCCACCTCGGGGGGCTGGGATACGCAGTATTTT
CATSGGWDTQYF
>15|TRBJ2-1|-|many|TRBV7-9
TGTGCCAGCAGCTTAAGGCGGGGGCTCAGGAATGAGCAGTTCTTC
CASSLRRGLRNEQFF
>17|TRBJ2-3|TRBD2|few|TRBV7-9
TGTGCCAGCAGCTTAGGAGCAACTAGCGGGCCGTCAGATACGCAGTATTTT
CASSLGATSGPSDTQYF
>14|TRBJ2-5|TRBD2|-|TRBV7-9
TGTGCCAGCAGGGAAGCGGGGGGGCCGGAGACCCAGTACTTC
CASREAGGPETQYF
>14|TRBJ1-1|-|-|TRBV27
TGTGCCAGCGGCCCTTTCGACGAGGACACTGAAGCTTTCTTT
CASGPFDEDTEAFF
>16|TRBJ2-1|TRBD1|-|TRBV12-5
TGTGCTAGTGGCCGCCGGACAGGGTTGTGGCTAGATGAGCAGTTCTTC
CASGRRTGLWLDEQFF
>16|TRBJ2-1|TRBD1|-|TRBV15
TGTGCCACCAGCAGAGTAGCCGGGACAGGGATCGATGAGCAGTTCTTC
CATSRVAGTGIDEQFF
>15|TRBJ1-5|TRBD1|few|TRBV27
TGTGCCAGCAGTTTTGGCAGGGGGTACAATCAGCCCCAGCATTTT
CASSFGRGYNQPQHF
>14|TRBJ2-2|-|few|TRBV27
TGTGCCAGCAGTTTACAGAGGGCGACCGGGGAGCTGTTTTTT
CASSLQRATGELFF
>16|TRBJ2-7|TRBD1|-|TRBV7-9
TGTGCCAGCAGTTATTTCTCGGGACAGCTATCGTACGAGCAGTACTTC
CASSYFSGQLSYEQYF
>15|TRBJ1-1|-|few|TRBV15
TGTGCCACCAGCAGCCCATTTAGGATGAACACTGAAGCTTTCTTT
CATSSPFRMNTEAFF
>14|TRBJ2-3|-|-|TRBV3-1
TGTGCCAGCAGCCAAGGACAGCCCCGAAATACGCAGTATTTT
CASSQGQPRNTQYF
>15|TRBJ2-5|TRBD1|-|TRBV7-2
TGTGCCAGCACCCACAGGGGGCAAGGCCAAGAGACCCAGTACTTC
CASTHRGQGQETQYF
>16|TRBJ2-5|-|once|TRBV11-2
TGTGCCAGCAGCTTAGGGTACGGGAAGAGTCGAGAGACCCAGTACTTC
CASSLGYGKSRETQYF
>15|TRBJ2-1|TRBD2|-|TRBV4-1
TGCGCCAGCAGCCCTTTCGGGGGGAATTACAATGAGCAGTTCTTC
CASSPFGGNYNEQFF
>12|TRBJ1-5|-|-|TRBV7-9
TGTGCCAGCAGCCTAAAGGCCCAGCCCCAGCATTTT
CASSLKAQPQHF
>15|TRBJ1-1|-|few|TRBV7-9
TGTGCCAGCAGCTTTGTGGGGGGTGGGAACACTGAAGCTTTCTTT
CASSFVGGGNTEAFF
>12|TRBJ2-4|TRBD1|few|TRBV20-1
TGCAGTGTTCGGACAGGGGGATACATTCAGTACTTC
CSVRTGGYIQYF
>16|TRBJ1-5|TRBD1|-|TRBV6-1
TGTGCCAGCAGTGAGCCGGACAGGGGCAGCAATCAGCCCCAGCATTTT
CASSEPDRGSNQPQHF
>11|TRBJ1-1|-|-|TRBV6-6
TGTGCCATATTGCGGGGGGCACGAGCTTTCTTT
CAILRGARAFF
>15|TRBJ2-3|-|few|TRBV7-8
TGTGCCAGCAGCCCCCGACGCGGCCTGGGAGAAACGCAGTATTTT
CASSPRRGLGETQYF
>17|TRBJ1-1|TRBD1|few|TRBV6-1
TGTGCCAGCAGTGATTGGCCGGGAGGGACAGGGACTCGCGAAGCTTTCTTT
CASSDWPGGTGTREAFF
>11|TRBJ2-1|-|-|TRBV10-3
TGTGCCATCAGTGAGTCTTATGAGCAGTTCTTC
CAISESYEQFF
>12|TRBJ1-1|-|few|TRBV12-3/TRBV12-4
TGTGCCAGCAGTTTCTTTAGCACTGAAGCTTTCTTT
CASSFFSTEAFF
>14|TRBJ2-1|-|-|TRBV7-6
TGTGCCAGCAGCTCACAAACAGCCGGAGGTGAGCAGTTCTTC
CASSSQTAGGEQFF
>15|TRBJ2-3|-|-|TRBV5-1
TGCGCCAGCAGCTCGGGACTGACGAGCACAGATACGCAGTATTTT
CASSSGLTSTDTQYF
>16|TRBJ1-1|TRBD1|few|TRBV19
TGTGCCAGTAGTCCCCGAGGGAACAGGGGGTGGACTGAAGCTTTCTTT
CASSPRGNRGWTEAFF
>15|TRBJ2-1|-|-|TRBV18
TGTGCCAGCTCAACCCGGAAACAGAGAGGGAATGAGCAGTTCTTC
CASSTRKQRGNEQFF
>20|TRBJ2-2|-|few|TRBV6-2/TRBV6-3
TGTGCCAGCAGTTACCCGACTACAGGGCCTCTTAGCGCGAACACCGGGGAGCTGTTTTTT
CASSYPTTGPLSANTGELFF
>12|TRBJ2-5|-|-|TRBV7-4
TGTGCCAGCAGCCCGTACACGGAGACCCAGTACTTC
CASSPYTETQYF
>9|TRBJ2-1|-|few|TRBV6-1
TGTGCCAGCAGTGACAGGGGGTTCTTC
CASSDRGFF
>18|TRBJ1-3|-|-|TRBV6-5
TGTGCCAGCAGTTACTCCTTCCTGGTCGGAGGCTCTGGAAACACCATATATTTT
CASSYSFLVGGSGNTIYF
>16|TRBJ1-1|-|few|TRBV7-9
TGTGCCAGCAGCTTAGTGGGAAACGGGCAGAACACTGAAGCTTTCTTT
CASSLVGNGQNTEAFF
>15|TRBJ1-1|-|-|TRBV18
TGTGCCAGCTCACCACTCCGGAGGGTAGACACTGAAGCTTTCTTT
CASSPLRRVDTEAFF
>12|TRBJ1-2|-|-|TRBV4-1
TGCGCCAGCAGCCAAGACCACTATGGCTACACCTTC
CASSQDHYGYTF
>14|TRBJ1-1|TRBD1|few|TRBV28
TGTGCCAGCAGTTCCGCAGGGGGGTGGACTGAAGCTTTCTTT
CASSSAGGWTEAFF
>13|TRBJ1-2|-|once|TRBV5-1
TGCGCCAGCAGCTTTAACAAGAACTATGGCTACACCTTC
CASSFNKNYGYTF
>14|TRBJ1-2|TRBD1|-|TRBV6-1
TGTGCCAGCAGTGAAAGGGGGACAGGGGCGCGCTACACCTTC
CASSERGTGARYTF
>16|TRBJ1-5|-|few|TRBV15
TGTGCCACCAGCTCACGAGGCCAGGGACACAATCAGCCCCAGCATTTT
CATSSRGQGHNQPQHF
>14|TRBJ2-5|-|few|TRBV6-1
TGTGCCAGCAGTGTGGGACCATTGGGGGAGACCCAGTACTTC
CASSVGPLGETQYF
>14|TRBJ2-3|-|few|TRBV12-3/TRBV12-4
TGTGCCAGCAGTATGCCTACTCTGAGAGATACGCAGTATTTT
CASSMPTLRDTQYF
>11|TRBJ2-1|-|few|TRBV12-3/TRBV12-4
TGTGCCAGCACCCCCAGCGATGAGCAGTTCTTC
CASTPSDEQFF